This TCR beta chain was obtained from a study of memory CD4+ T cells and cytomegalovirus serostatus. The sort gate was single viable CD3+CD4+CD8-CD45RO+ cells for memory CD4+ T cells. In the original analysis: After removing out-of-frame reads, 2 million to 2.5 million distinct TCRbeta sequences remained. Repertoires were generated with immunoSEQ multiplex PCR, while TCRdb's copy carries only in-frame clones and drops some. V, J and clone size derive from that table, while D and trimming were established from the DNA sequence. Altogether around 45,000 clones are present, over 65% being singletons, with the ten largest covering less than 2.5%. Overall study findings and caveats: Each of 65 to 70 CMV-associated TCRbeta sequences occurred in one to five individuals. Suggested: most of the CMV-linked TCR signature lies in CD4+ memory cells.

For this clone: Its antigen remains unidentified.

Deletions cut 8 bases from V and 8 bases from J, with 12 bases between. Germline-derived CDR1 and CDR2 are GTSNPN and SVGIG (reference sequence). The CDR3 consists of 10 residues. This TCR was sampled from an adult in good health and CMV-seronegative. Material for sequencing was memory CD4+ T cells from blood. This chain connects TRBV30 to TRBJ1-2, with D hard to call. The CDR3 sequence: CALGLTGYTF. As DNA, the CDR3 is TGTGCCCTTGGACTTACCGGCTACACCTTC.